These T cell receptor beta chains were read from a single sample in a study of CD8+ T cells in alopecia areata. Clones were read by immunoSEQ multiplex PCR, and TCRdb kept only the in-frame ones, dropping some. The sample lists about 290,000 clones, more than 45% occurring once. The sample was CD4+ T cells sorted from blood, taken at week 24, from a patient treated with tofacitinib. The receptors derive from a human donor with alopecia areata. The CDR3 runs from the conserved cysteine through the conserved F or W. Fields, in order: V gene, D gene, J gene, clone size, CDR3 protein, CDR3 DNA. D genes are given only for firm matches. The size of a clone is reported for some rows only, either as once, few or many, or as a class for expanded clones.

v_call: TRBV29-1
d_call: -
j_call: TRBJ2-7
clone_size: -
cdr3_aa: CSVQTAPSYEQYF
cdr3_nt: TGCAGCGTGCAGACAGCTCCCTCCTACGAGCAGTACTTC

v_call: TRBV14
d_call: -
j_call: TRBJ2-1
clone_size: -
cdr3_aa: CASSQDWGEQFF
cdr3_nt: TGTGCCAGCAGCCAAGATTGGGGGGAGCAGTTCTTC

v_call: TRBV30
d_call: -
j_call: TRBJ2-7
clone_size: -
cdr3_aa: CAWSVRRDDEQYF
cdr3_nt: TGTGCCTGGAGTGTACGTAGGGACGACGAGCAGTACTTC

v_call: TRBV30
d_call: -
j_call: TRBJ2-5
clone_size: -
cdr3_aa: CAWSVRRAETQYF
cdr3_nt: TGTGCCTGGAGTGTACGAAGGGCAGAGACCCAGTACTTC

v_call: TRBV6-1
d_call: -
j_call: TRBJ2-7
clone_size: -
cdr3_aa: CASSEALVERAGQYF
cdr3_nt: TGTGCCAGCAGTGAAGCCCTTGTGGAGCGGGCCGGGCAGTACTTC

v_call: TRBV27
d_call: TRBD1
j_call: TRBJ2-7
clone_size: -
cdr3_aa: CASSKRTGKAGEQYF
cdr3_nt: TGTGCCAGCTCCAAAAGGACAGGGAAGGCGGGCGAGCAGTACTTC

v_call: TRBV5-4
d_call: -
j_call: TRBJ2-6
clone_size: once
cdr3_aa: CASSLGWFSSGANVLTF
cdr3_nt: TGTGCCAGCAGCTTGGGTTGGTTCAGCTCTGGGGCCAACGTCCTGACTTTC

v_call: TRBV9
d_call: TRBD1
j_call: TRBJ1-6
clone_size: few
cdr3_aa: CASSPLGDSRSSYNSPLHF
cdr3_nt: TGTGCCAGCAGCCCTCTTGGGGACAGCCGAAGCTCCTATAATTCACCCCTCCACTTT

v_call: TRBV7-9
d_call: -
j_call: TRBJ2-7
clone_size: -
cdr3_aa: CASSQDSLSSYEQYF
cdr3_nt: TGTGCCAGCAGCCAGGACAGCCTGAGCTCCTACGAGCAGTACTTC

v_call: TRBV7-9
d_call: -
j_call: TRBJ2-5
clone_size: -
cdr3_aa: CASSSGETQYF
cdr3_nt: TGTGCCAGCAGCTCGGGAGAGACCCAGTACTTC

v_call: TRBV5-6
d_call: -
j_call: TRBJ2-1
clone_size: -
cdr3_aa: CASSLWGAEQFF
cdr3_nt: TGTGCCAGCAGCTTGTGGGGGGCTGAGCAGTTCTTC

v_call: TRBV19
d_call: -
j_call: TRBJ1-1
clone_size: -
cdr3_aa: CASNVLGNTEAFF
cdr3_nt: TGTGCCAGCAATGTCCTGGGAAACACTGAAGCTTTCTTT

v_call: TRBV6-6
d_call: -
j_call: TRBJ2-7
clone_size: -
cdr3_aa: CASSGTSSYEQYF
cdr3_nt: TGTGCCAGCAGTGGTACCAGTAGCTACGAGCAGTACTTC

v_call: TRBV5-6
d_call: -
j_call: TRBJ1-2
clone_size: once
cdr3_aa: CASSLRGTSTFYGYTF
cdr3_nt: TGTGCCAGCAGCTTGAGGGGCACCTCTACTTTCTATGGCTACACCTTC

v_call: TRBV9
d_call: -
j_call: TRBJ2-5
clone_size: once
cdr3_aa: CASSVASRQETQYF
cdr3_nt: TGTGCCAGCAGCGTAGCATCCAGGCAAGAGACCCAGTACTTC

v_call: TRBV30
d_call: -
j_call: TRBJ1-2
clone_size: -
cdr3_aa: CAWSVTRYSGWYTF
cdr3_nt: TGTGCCTGGAGTGTAACGCGATACAGTGGCTGGTACACCTTC

v_call: TRBV5-1
d_call: -
j_call: TRBJ2-7
clone_size: once
cdr3_aa: CASSFSHSGDEQYF
cdr3_nt: TGCGCCAGCAGCTTCTCCCACTCTGGGGACGAGCAGTACTTC

v_call: TRBV5-4
d_call: -
j_call: TRBJ1-4
clone_size: few
cdr3_aa: CATAGGLNEKLFF
cdr3_nt: TGTGCCACGGCGGGGGGCTTAAATGAAAAACTGTTTTTT

v_call: TRBV7-2
d_call: -
j_call: TRBJ2-5
clone_size: once
cdr3_aa: CASSLESARETQYF
cdr3_nt: TGTGCCAGCAGCTTAGAATCGGCTAGGGAGACCCAGTACTTC

v_call: TRBV7-9
d_call: -
j_call: TRBJ1-2
clone_size: -
cdr3_aa: CASSPRAGEDYGYTF
cdr3_nt: TGTGCCAGCAGCCCCCGTGCAGGGGAAGACTATGGCTACACCTTC

v_call: TRBV6-5
d_call: -
j_call: TRBJ1-2
clone_size: -
cdr3_aa: CASSLRPHLTNGYTF
cdr3_nt: TGTGCCAGCAGTCTCCGGCCCCACCTAACGAATGGCTACACCTTC

v_call: TRBV4-1
d_call: -
j_call: TRBJ1-5
clone_size: -
cdr3_aa: CASSQDKGSNQPQHF
cdr3_nt: TGCGCCAGCAGCCAGGACAAGGGGAGTAATCAGCCCCAGCATTTT

v_call: TRBV30
d_call: -
j_call: TRBJ2-1
clone_size: -
cdr3_aa: CAWIRTNNEQFF
cdr3_nt: TGTGCCTGGATCCGGACAAACAATGAGCAGTTCTTC

v_call: TRBV5-1
d_call: -
j_call: TRBJ1-2
clone_size: -
cdr3_aa: CASSSDNPHYGYTF
cdr3_nt: TGCGCCAGCAGCTCGGACAATCCCCACTATGGCTACACCTTC

v_call: TRBV29-1
d_call: -
j_call: TRBJ2-7
clone_size: few
cdr3_aa: CSGGTQYEQYF
cdr3_nt: TGCAGCGGCGGGACCCAATACGAGCAGTACTTC

v_call: TRBV28
d_call: TRBD1
j_call: TRBJ2-5
clone_size: -
cdr3_aa: CASATKRDRDF
cdr3_nt: TGTGCCAGCGCCACCAAAAGGGACAGGGACTTC

v_call: TRBV2
d_call: -
j_call: TRBJ1-3
clone_size: -
cdr3_aa: CASLGLTGSGNTIYF
cdr3_nt: TGTGCCAGCTTAGGGCTTACAGGCTCTGGAAACACCATATATTTT

v_call: TRBV4-1
d_call: TRBD1
j_call: TRBJ2-4
clone_size: -
cdr3_aa: CASSQDAGQAIAKNIQYF
cdr3_nt: TGCGCCAGCAGCCAAGATGCCGGACAGGCCATAGCCAAAAACATTCAGTACTTC

v_call: TRBV28
d_call: -
j_call: TRBJ1-1
clone_size: few
cdr3_aa: CASSPSEGGPRNTEAFF
cdr3_nt: TGTGCCAGCAGTCCCAGCGAAGGAGGTCCGAGGAACACTGAAGCTTTCTTT

v_call: TRBV7-9
d_call: TRBD1
j_call: TRBJ2-7
clone_size: -
cdr3_aa: CASSRGDRGSYEQYF
cdr3_nt: TGTGCCAGCAGCCGTGGCGACAGGGGCTCCTACGAGCAGTACTTC

v_call: TRBV5-1
d_call: -
j_call: TRBJ1-5
clone_size: -
cdr3_aa: CASSPKQGRDQPQHF
cdr3_nt: TGCGCCAGCAGCCCAAAACAGGGTAGGGATCAGCCCCAGCATTTT

v_call: TRBV19
d_call: -
j_call: TRBJ2-7
clone_size: once
cdr3_aa: CASSIVEGDEQYF
cdr3_nt: TGTGCCAGTAGTATAGTTGAGGGCGACGAGCAGTACTTC

v_call: TRBV23-1
d_call: TRBD1
j_call: TRBJ2-7
clone_size: -
cdr3_aa: CASSQGQQRGYEQYF
cdr3_nt: TGCGCCAGCAGTCAGGGACAGCAAAGGGGCTATGAGCAGTACTTC

v_call: TRBV5-6
d_call: TRBD1
j_call: TRBJ1-6
clone_size: few
cdr3_aa: CASSETGEHSPLHF
cdr3_nt: TGTGCCAGCAGCGAAACAGGGGAACATTCACCCCTCCACTTT

v_call: TRBV10-3
d_call: -
j_call: TRBJ2-7
clone_size: -
cdr3_aa: CAISFSTSREQYF
cdr3_nt: TGTGCCATCAGCTTTTCAACCTCTAGGGAGCAGTACTTC

v_call: TRBV5-4
d_call: TRBD2
j_call: TRBJ2-1
clone_size: -
cdr3_aa: CASSFPPSGGANEQFF
cdr3_nt: TGTGCCAGCAGCTTCCCGCCTAGCGGGGGGGCCAATGAGCAGTTCTTC

v_call: TRBV2
d_call: -
j_call: TRBJ2-5
clone_size: -
cdr3_aa: CASSFSGDGYF
cdr3_nt: TGTGCCAGCAGCTTTTCAGGGGACGGATACTTC

v_call: TRBV7-9
d_call: -
j_call: TRBJ2-7
clone_size: -
cdr3_aa: CASSLSTTFSRSYEQYF
cdr3_nt: TGTGCCAGCAGCTTATCAACCACGTTCTCCCGGTCCTACGAGCAGTACTTC

v_call: TRBV29-1
d_call: -
j_call: TRBJ2-3
clone_size: -
cdr3_aa: CSVRGRSTDTQYF
cdr3_nt: TGCAGCGTCCGGGGCCGGAGCACAGATACGCAGTATTTT

v_call: TRBV29-1
d_call: TRBD1
j_call: TRBJ2-5
clone_size: -
cdr3_aa: CSVEYRGETQYF
cdr3_nt: TGCAGCGTTGAATACAGGGGAGAGACCCAGTACTTC

v_call: TRBV2
d_call: TRBD1
j_call: TRBJ1-6
clone_size: -
cdr3_aa: CASSRQGVYSPLHF
cdr3_nt: TGTGCCAGCAGTCGACAGGGGGTATATTCACCCCTCCACTTT

v_call: TRBV4-2
d_call: TRBD2
j_call: TRBJ2-1
clone_size: -
cdr3_aa: CASSQTLAGGNNEQFF
cdr3_nt: TGTGCCAGCAGCCAAACCCTAGCGGGGGGAAACAATGAGCAGTTCTTC

v_call: TRBV29-1
d_call: -
j_call: TRBJ2-7
clone_size: -
cdr3_aa: CSATGWETGNYEQYF
cdr3_nt: TGCAGCGCTACCGGCTGGGAGACAGGAAACTACGAGCAGTACTTC

v_call: TRBV2
d_call: TRBD2
j_call: TRBJ2-2
clone_size: -
cdr3_aa: CASSEWSSGAGELFF
cdr3_nt: TGTGCCAGCAGTGAATGGTCCAGCGGGGCCGGGGAGCTGTTTTTT

v_call: TRBV6-5
d_call: -
j_call: TRBJ2-6
clone_size: -
cdr3_aa: CASKGRPSGANVLTF
cdr3_nt: TGTGCCAGCAAAGGCAGACCCTCTGGGGCCAACGTCCTGACTTTC

v_call: TRBV4-1
d_call: TRBD1
j_call: TRBJ2-5
clone_size: -
cdr3_aa: CASSRTGYQETQYF
cdr3_nt: TGCGCCAGCAGCCGGACAGGGTACCAAGAGACCCAGTACTTC

v_call: TRBV29-1
d_call: -
j_call: TRBJ2-1
clone_size: -
cdr3_aa: CSVRRDASYNEQFF
cdr3_nt: TGCAGCGTACGCAGGGACGCCTCCTACAATGAGCAGTTCTTC

v_call: TRBV6-5
d_call: -
j_call: TRBJ2-3
clone_size: -
cdr3_aa: CASYGGIFADTQYF
cdr3_nt: TGTGCCAGCTATGGAGGTATTTTCGCAGATACGCAGTATTTT

v_call: TRBV7-3
d_call: -
j_call: TRBJ2-3
clone_size: few
cdr3_aa: CASSYSTSTDTQYF
cdr3_nt: TGTGCCAGCAGCTATAGTACTAGCACAGATACGCAGTATTTT

v_call: TRBV29-1
d_call: -
j_call: TRBJ1-4
clone_size: few
cdr3_aa: CSVEVGSLFF
cdr3_nt: TGCAGCGTTGAAGTGGGGTCACTGTTTTTT

v_call: TRBV2
d_call: -
j_call: TRBJ2-5
clone_size: -
cdr3_aa: CASRAGETQYF
cdr3_nt: TGTGCCAGCAGGGCCGGGGAGACCCAGTACTTC

v_call: TRBV9
d_call: -
j_call: TRBJ1-1
clone_size: -
cdr3_aa: CASSAPGQLNTEAFF
cdr3_nt: TGTGCCAGCAGCGCTCCTGGACAGCTGAACACTGAAGCTTTCTTT

v_call: TRBV7-9
d_call: TRBD1
j_call: TRBJ1-2
clone_size: -
cdr3_aa: CASSQGTGGNYGYTF
cdr3_nt: TGTGCCAGCAGCCAAGGGACAGGGGGTAACTATGGCTACACCTTC

v_call: TRBV5-1
d_call: -
j_call: TRBJ2-6
clone_size: -
cdr3_aa: CASSSALAGANVLTF
cdr3_nt: TGCGCCAGCAGCTCGGCGTTAGCTGGGGCCAACGTCCTGACTTTC

v_call: TRBV30
d_call: -
j_call: TRBJ2-7
clone_size: -
cdr3_aa: CAWSKKDEQYF
cdr3_nt: TGTGCCTGGAGTAAGAAAGACGAGCAGTACTTC